This entry concerns a single T cell receptor beta chain. The CDR3 is 13 residues long. Germline loops: CDR1 MNHEY, CDR2 SMNVEV (reference sequence). Trimming took 4 bases from V and 5 from J; bases not matched to a gene: 4. The data belong to a study of blood T cell repertoires in COVID-19. Profiled with immunoSEQ multiplex PCR; TCRdb holds only in-frame clones, not every one. The sample includes roughly 120,000 clones, around 88% of them seen just once. The clonotype originates from a woman aged 45-65 years with active or convalescent COVID-19. Sequencing was carried out using peripheral blood. The chain carries TRBV27 and TRBJ2-7; 8 bases match TRBD1. CDR3 residues: CASSWTGSDEQYF. The CDR3 region has the DNA TGTGCCAGCAGTTGGACAGGGAGCGACGAGCAGTACTTC.